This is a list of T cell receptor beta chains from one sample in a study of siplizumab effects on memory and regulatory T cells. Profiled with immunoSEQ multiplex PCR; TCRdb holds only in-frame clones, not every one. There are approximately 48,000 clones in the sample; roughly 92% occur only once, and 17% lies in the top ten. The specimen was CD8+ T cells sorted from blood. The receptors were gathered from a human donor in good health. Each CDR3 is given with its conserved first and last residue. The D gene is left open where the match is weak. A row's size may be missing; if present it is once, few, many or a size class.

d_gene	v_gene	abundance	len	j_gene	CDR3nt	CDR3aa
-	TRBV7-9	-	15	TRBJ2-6	TGTGCCAGCAGCCACAGGAACGCTGGGGCCAACGTCCTGACTTTC	CASSHRNAGANVLTF
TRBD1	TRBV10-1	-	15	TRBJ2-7	TGCGCCAGCAGTCCGCGAGGGACAGGGGGCTACGAGCAGTACTTC	CASSPRGTGGYEQYF
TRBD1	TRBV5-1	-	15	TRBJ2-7	TGCGCCAGCAGCATTACAGGGGGTGTGGGACACGAGCAGTACTTC	CASSITGGVGHEQYF
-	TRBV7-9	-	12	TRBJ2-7	TGTGCCAGCAGCCTTTCAAAGTACGAGCAGTACTTC	CASSLSKYEQYF
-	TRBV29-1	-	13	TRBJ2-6	TGCAGCGTTGCCCCCGTTGGGGCCAACGTCCTGACTTTC	CSVAPVGANVLTF
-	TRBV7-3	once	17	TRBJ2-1	TGTGCCAGCAGCCCCACTTTGCGGCACGGCCCCTACAATGAGCAGTTCTTC	CASSPTLRHGPYNEQFF
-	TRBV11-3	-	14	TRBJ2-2	TGTGCCAGCAGCTCCCGGGGTTACACCGGGGAGCTGTTTTTT	CASSSRGYTGELFF
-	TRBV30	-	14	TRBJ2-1	TGTGCCTGGAGACTGGCGGCGGCCTACAATGAGCAGTTCTTC	CAWRLAAAYNEQFF
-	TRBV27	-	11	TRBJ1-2	TGTGCCAGCGGGACTAACTATGGCTACACCTTC	CASGTNYGYTF
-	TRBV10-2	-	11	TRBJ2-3	TGCGCCAGCAGTGAGGCAGATACGCAGTATTTT	CASSEADTQYF
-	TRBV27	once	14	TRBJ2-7	TGTGCCAGCAGTTTATCGACGGGTTTCTACGAGCAGTACTTC	CASSLSTGFYEQYF
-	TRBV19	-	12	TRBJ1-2	TGTGCCAGTAGACAGGCTAACTATGGCTACACCTTC	CASRQANYGYTF
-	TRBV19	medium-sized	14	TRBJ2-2	TGTGCCAGTATACCGGTCGCGAACACCGGGGAGCTGTTTTTT	CASIPVANTGELFF
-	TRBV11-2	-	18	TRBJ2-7	TGTGCCAGCAGCCCGAGATTAGGACGCTCACCTAACGCCTACGAGCAGTACTTC	CASSPRLGRSPNAYEQYF
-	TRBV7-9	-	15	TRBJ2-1	TGTGCCAGCAGCTCGCCCTCGGGACTCCGTAATGAGCAGTTCTTC	CASSSPSGLRNEQFF
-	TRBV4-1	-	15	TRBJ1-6	TGCGCCAGCAGCCAGGAAGGAGCCAGATATTCACCCCTCCACTTT	CASSQEGARYSPLHF